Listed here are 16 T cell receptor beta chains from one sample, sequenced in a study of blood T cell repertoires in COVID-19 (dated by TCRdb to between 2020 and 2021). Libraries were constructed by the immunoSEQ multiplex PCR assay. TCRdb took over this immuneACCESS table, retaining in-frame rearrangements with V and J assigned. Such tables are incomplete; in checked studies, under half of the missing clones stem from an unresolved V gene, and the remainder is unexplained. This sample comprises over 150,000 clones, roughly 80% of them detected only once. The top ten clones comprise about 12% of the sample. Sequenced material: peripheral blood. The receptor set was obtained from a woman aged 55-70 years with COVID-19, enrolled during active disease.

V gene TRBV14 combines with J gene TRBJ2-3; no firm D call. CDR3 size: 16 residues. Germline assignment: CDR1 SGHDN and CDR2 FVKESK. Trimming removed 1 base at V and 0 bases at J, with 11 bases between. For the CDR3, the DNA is TGTGCCAGCAGCCAAGCGTTACGGTCTAGCACAGATACGCAGTATTTT. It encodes CASSQALRSSTDTQYF.

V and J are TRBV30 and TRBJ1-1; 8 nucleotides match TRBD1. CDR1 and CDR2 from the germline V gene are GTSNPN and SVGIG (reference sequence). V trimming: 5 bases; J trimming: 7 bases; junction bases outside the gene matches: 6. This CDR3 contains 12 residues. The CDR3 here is CAWRQGTVEAFF. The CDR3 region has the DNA TGTGCCTGGCGACAGGGGACGGTTGAAGCTTTCTTT.

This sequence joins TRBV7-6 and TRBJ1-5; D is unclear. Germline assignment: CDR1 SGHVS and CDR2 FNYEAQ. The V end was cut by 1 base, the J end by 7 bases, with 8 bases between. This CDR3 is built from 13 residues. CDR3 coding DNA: TGTGCCAGCAGCTTAGATATAGAACAGCCCCAGCATTTT. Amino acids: CASSLDIEQPQHF.

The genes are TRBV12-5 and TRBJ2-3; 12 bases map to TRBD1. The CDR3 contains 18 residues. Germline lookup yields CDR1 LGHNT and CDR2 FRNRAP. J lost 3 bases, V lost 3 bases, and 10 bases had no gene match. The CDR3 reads CASGLGRGTGGPTDTQYF. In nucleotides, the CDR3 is TGTGCTAGTGGTTTAGGCCGGGGGACAGGGGGCCCAACAGATACGCAGTATTTT.

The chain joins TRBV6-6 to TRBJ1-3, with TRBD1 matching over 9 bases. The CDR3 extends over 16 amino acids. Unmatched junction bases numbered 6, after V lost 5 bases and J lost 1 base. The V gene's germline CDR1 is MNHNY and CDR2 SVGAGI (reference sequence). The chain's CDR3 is CASSPTGGGSGNTIYF. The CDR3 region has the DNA TGTGCCAGCAGTCCGACAGGGGGGGGTTCTGGAAACACCATATATTTT.

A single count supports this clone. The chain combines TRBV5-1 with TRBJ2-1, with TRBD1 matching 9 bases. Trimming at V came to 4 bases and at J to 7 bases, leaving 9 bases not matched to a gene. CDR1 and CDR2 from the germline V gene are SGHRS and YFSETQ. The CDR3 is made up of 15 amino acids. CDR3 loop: CASSPRTGEENEQFF. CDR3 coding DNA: TGCGCCAGCAGCCCTAGGACAGGGGAAGAGAATGAGCAGTTCTTC.

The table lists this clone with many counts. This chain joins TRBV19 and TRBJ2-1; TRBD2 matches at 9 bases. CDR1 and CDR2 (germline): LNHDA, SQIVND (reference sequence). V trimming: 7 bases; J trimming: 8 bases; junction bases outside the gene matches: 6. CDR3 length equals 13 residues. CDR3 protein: CASIDSGRYEQFF. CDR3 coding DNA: TGTGCCAGTATAGATAGCGGGAGATATGAGCAGTTCTTC. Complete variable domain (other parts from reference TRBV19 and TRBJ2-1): DGGITQSPKYLFRKEGQNVTLSCEQNLNHDAMYWYRQDPGQGLRLIYYSQIVNDFQKGDIAEGYSVSREKKESFPLTVTSAQKNPTAFYLCASIDSGRYEQFFGPGTRLTVL.

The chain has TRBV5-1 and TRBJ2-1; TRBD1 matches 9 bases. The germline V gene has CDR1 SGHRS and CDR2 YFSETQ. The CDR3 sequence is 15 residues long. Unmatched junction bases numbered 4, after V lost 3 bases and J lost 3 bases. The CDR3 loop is CASSSGQGRYNEQFF. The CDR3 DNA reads TGCGCCAGCAGCTCCGGACAGGGGCGCTACAATGAGCAGTTCTTC.

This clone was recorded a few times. The CDR3 is CASSLFRGSGNTIYF. CDR3 coding DNA: TGTGCCAGCAGCTTATTCCGGGGTTCTGGAAACACCATATATTTT. The rearrangement joins TRBV7-8 to TRBJ1-3; D unclear. The CDR3 runs to 15 residues. Germline CDR1 is SGHVS and CDR2 is FQNEAQ. V lost 2 bases to trimming and J lost 1 base, with 9 bases between them.

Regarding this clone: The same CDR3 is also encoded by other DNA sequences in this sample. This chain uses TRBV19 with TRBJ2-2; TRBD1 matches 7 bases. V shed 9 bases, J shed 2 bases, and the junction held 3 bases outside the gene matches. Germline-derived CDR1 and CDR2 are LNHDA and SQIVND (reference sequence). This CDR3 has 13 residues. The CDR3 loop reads CASRDSNTGELFF. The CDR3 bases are TGTGCCAGCCGGGACAGCAACACCGGGGAGCTGTTTTTT.

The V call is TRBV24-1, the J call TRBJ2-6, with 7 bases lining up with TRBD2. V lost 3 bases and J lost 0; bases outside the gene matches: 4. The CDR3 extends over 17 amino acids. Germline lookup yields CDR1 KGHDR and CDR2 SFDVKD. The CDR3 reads CATSDGLGASGANVLTF. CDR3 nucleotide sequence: TGTGCCACCAGTGATGGACTAGGGGCCTCTGGGGCCAACGTCCTGACTTTC.

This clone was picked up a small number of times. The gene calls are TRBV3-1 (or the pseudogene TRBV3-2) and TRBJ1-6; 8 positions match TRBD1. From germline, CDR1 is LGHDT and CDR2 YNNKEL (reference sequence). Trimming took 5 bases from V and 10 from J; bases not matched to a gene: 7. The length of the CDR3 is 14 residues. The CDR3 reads CASSTSGTGSPLHF. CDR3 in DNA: TGTGCCAGCAGCACATCCGGGACAGGATCACCCCTCCACTTT.

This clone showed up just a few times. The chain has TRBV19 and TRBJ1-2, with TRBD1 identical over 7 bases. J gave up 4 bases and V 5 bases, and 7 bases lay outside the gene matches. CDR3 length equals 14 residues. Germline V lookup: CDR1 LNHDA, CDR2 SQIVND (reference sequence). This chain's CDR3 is CASSPQWDSYGYTF. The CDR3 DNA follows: TGTGCCAGTAGTCCTCAGTGGGACAGCTATGGCTACACCTTC.

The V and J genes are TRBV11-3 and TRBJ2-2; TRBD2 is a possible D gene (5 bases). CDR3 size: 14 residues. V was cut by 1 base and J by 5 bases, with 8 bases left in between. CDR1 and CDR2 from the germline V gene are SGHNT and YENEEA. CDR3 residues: CASSLGGSTGELFF. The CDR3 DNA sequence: TGTGCCAGCAGCTTAGGAGGGTCGACCGGGGAGCTGTTTTTT.

Written as DNA, the CDR3 is TGTGCCAGCAGGGGAGGACGGGGGGGGCCGGAGTTCTTC. Translating it yields CASRGGRGGPEFF. The rearrangement joins TRBV6-5 to TRBJ2-1; 8 bases are a match to TRBD2. The CDR3 consists of 13 residues. V lost 6 bases to trimming and J lost 14 bases; unmatched junction nucleotides: 12. Germline CDR1 reads MNHEY; CDR2 reads SVGAGI.

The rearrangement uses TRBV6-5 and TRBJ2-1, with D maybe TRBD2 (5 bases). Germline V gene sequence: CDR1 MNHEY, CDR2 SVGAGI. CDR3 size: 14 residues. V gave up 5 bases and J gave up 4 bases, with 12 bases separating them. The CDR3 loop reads CASSMREQYNEQFF. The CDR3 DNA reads TGTGCCAGCAGTATGAGGGAGCAGTACAATGAGCAGTTCTTC.